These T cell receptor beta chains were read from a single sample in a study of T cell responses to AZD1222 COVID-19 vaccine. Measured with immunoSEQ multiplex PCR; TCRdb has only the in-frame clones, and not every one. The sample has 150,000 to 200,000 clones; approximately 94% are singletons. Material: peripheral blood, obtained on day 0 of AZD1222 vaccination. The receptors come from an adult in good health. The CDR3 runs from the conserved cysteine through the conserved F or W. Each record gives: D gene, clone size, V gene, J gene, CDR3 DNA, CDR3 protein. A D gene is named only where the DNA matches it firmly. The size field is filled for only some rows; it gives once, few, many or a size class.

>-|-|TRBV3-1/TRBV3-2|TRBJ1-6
TGTGCCAGCAGCTATTTAGGCGATTCACCCCTCCACTTT
CASSYLGDSPLHF
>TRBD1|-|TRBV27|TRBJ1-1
TGTGCCAGCAGTTTGGGACAGGGGAACACTGAAGCTTTCTTT
CASSLGQGNTEAFF
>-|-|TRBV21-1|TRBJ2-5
TGTGCCAGCAGCACCTTACCGGGACCGGAGGGAGAGACCCAGTACTTC
CASSTLPGPEGETQYF
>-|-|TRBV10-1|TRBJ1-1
TGCGCCAGCAGCGCTGGACGGTTCACTGAAGCTTTCTTT
CASSAGRFTEAFF
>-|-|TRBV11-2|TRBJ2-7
TGTGCCAGCAGCTTAGGAGTCGGAGCCTACGAGCAGTACTTC
CASSLGVGAYEQYF
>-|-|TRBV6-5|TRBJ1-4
TGTGCCAGCACCAGGACAGCTAATGAAAAACTGTTTTTT
CASTRTANEKLFF
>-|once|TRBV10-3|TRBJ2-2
TGTGCCATCAGTGTCGGGGCCGGGGAGCTGTTTTTT
CAISVGAGELFF
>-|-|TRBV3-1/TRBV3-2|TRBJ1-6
TGTGCCAGCAGCCTTCTCAGCGATTCACCCCTCCACTTT
CASSLLSDSPLHF
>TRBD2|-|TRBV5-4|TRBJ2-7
TGTGCCAGCAGCTTGGGGCTAGCGGGAGGTAGCGAGCAGTACTTC
CASSLGLAGGSEQYF
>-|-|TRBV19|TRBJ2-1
TGTGCCACCGGGATGGCACGGAGGGGGCCCGGGGGGAATGAGCAGTTCTTC
CATGMARRGPGGNEQFF
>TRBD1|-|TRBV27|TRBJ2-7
TGTGCCAGCAGTTTCGGACAGGCCGGCTACGAGCAGTACTTC
CASSFGQAGYEQYF
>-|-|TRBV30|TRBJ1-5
TGTGCCTGGAGTGTAGCAGGGGGCAATCAGCCCCAGCATTTT
CAWSVAGGNQPQHF
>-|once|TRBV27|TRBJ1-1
TGTGCCAGCAGTTTAGGGGACACAGGGACTAGGCACACTGAAGCTTTCTTT
CASSLGDTGTRHTEAFF
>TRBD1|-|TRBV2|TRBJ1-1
TGTGCCAGCAGTGAAGCGAGGGACAGGGTAGGCACTGAAGCTTTCTTT
CASSEARDRVGTEAFF
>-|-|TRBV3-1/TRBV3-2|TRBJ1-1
TGTGCCAGCAGCCAAGAACCCGGAAAGAACACTGAAGCTTTCTTT
CASSQEPGKNTEAFF
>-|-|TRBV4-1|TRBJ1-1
TGCGCCAGCAGCCAAGATACAGGAGGGGCGAACACTGAAGCTTTCTTT
CASSQDTGGANTEAFF
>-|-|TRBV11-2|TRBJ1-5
TGTGCCAGCAGCTTAGGCAGGGCGGGCAATCAGCCCCAGCATTTT
CASSLGRAGNQPQHF
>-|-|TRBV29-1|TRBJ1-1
TGCAGCGTTGGGAGCGGGAACACTGAAGCTTTCTTT
CSVGSGNTEAFF
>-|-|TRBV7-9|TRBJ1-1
TGTGCCAGCAGCTCCTGGAACACTGAAGCTTTCTTT
CASSSWNTEAFF
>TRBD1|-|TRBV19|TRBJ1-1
TGTGCCAGTCAGGGGGTTCCCTTGAACACTGAAGCTTTCTTT
CASQGVPLNTEAFF
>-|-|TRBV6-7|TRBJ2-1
TGTGCCAGCAGTGGGAGACTGAATGAGCAGTTCTTC
CASSGRLNEQFF
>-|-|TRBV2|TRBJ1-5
TGTGCCAGCGCTAGGGAATTGAGCAATCAGCCCCAGCATTTT
CASARELSNQPQHF
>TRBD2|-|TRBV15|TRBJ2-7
TGTGCCACCAGCAGAGGTCGGGAGGCCTTCTACGAGCAGTACTTC
CATSRGREAFYEQYF
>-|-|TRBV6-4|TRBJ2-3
TGTGCCAGCAGTGACTCTGTGGGAAGCACAGATACGCAGTATTTT
CASSDSVGSTDTQYF
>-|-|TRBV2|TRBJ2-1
TGTGCCAGCAGTCTCAATGAGCAGTTCTTC
CASSLNEQFF
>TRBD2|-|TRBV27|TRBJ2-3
TGTGCCAGCAGTCCTATGGAGGGACTAGCGGGAGCAGATACGCAGTATTTT
CASSPMEGLAGADTQYF
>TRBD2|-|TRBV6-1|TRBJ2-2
TGTGCCAGCAGTGCGGTTACTAGCGGGAGGGATGTCACCGGGGAGCTGTTTTTT
CASSAVTSGRDVTGELFF
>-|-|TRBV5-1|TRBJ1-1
TGCGCCAGCAGGTCGCAGGAGAACACTGAAGCTTTCTTT
CASRSQENTEAFF
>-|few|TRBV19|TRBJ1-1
TGTGCCAGTAGTATAGATCGGGCGGCGAACACTGAAGCTTTCTTT
CASSIDRAANTEAFF
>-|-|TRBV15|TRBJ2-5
TGTGCCACCAGCAGACTTCCGGGACGTTACTTC
CATSRLPGRYF
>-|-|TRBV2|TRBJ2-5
TGTGCCAGCAGTGAAGCTCCGGGCCCATTTCAAGAGACCCAGTACTTC
CASSEAPGPFQETQYF
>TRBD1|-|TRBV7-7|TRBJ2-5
TGTGCCAGCAGCGTCGACAGGGCCTCGGAGACCCAGTACTTC
CASSVDRASETQYF
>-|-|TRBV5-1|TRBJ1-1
TGCGCCAGCAGCTGGGCTAGGGACACTGAAGCTTTCTTT
CASSWARDTEAFF
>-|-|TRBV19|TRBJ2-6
TGTGCCAGTAGTGGCCAGACTCGCTCTGGGGCCAACGTCCTGACTTTC
CASSGQTRSGANVLTF
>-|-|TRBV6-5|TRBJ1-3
TGTGCCAGCAGTTACTCGGGTGGAAACACCATATATTTT
CASSYSGGNTIYF
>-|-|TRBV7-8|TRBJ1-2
TGTGCCAGCAGCTTATCAGGGGTGGGTCGCGGCTACACCTTC
CASSLSGVGRGYTF
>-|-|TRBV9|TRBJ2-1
TGTGCCAGCAGCGCGGGTGTAACGGCGAGCACCTACAATGAGCAGTTCTTC
CASSAGVTASTYNEQFF
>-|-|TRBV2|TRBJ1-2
TGTGCCAGCATTGACCCGGGGAAGAATGGCTACACCTTC
CASIDPGKNGYTF
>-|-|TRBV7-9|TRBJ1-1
TGTGCCAGCAGCTTATTCTCGAACACTGAAGCTTTCTTT
CASSLFSNTEAFF
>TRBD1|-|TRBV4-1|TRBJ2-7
TGCGCCAGCAGCCAGGGACAGGGGGCGAAGGAGCAGTACTTC
CASSQGQGAKEQYF
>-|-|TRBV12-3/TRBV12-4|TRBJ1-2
TGTGCCAGCAGTCCGGCGGCCTACTATGGCTACACCTTC
CASSPAAYYGYTF
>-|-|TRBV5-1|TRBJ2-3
TGCGCCAGCAGCTTGGTTGAGCATCCGACAGATACGCAGTATTTT
CASSLVEHPTDTQYF
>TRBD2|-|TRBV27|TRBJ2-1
TGTGCCAGCAGTTTTAGCGCGGGAGGCGACAATGAGCAGTTCTTC
CASSFSAGGDNEQFF
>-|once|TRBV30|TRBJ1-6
TGTGCCTGGAAGATGGACCTCTCCTATAATTCACCCCTCCACTTT
CAWKMDLSYNSPLHF
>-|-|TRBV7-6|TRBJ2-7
TGTGCCAGCAGCTTAAAAGGTGCGGGGAGCTCCTACGAGCAGTACTTC
CASSLKGAGSSYEQYF
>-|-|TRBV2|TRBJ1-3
TGTGCCAGCAGTGAAGCAAAACCTAGGGTTCATGGAAACACCATATATTTT
CASSEAKPRVHGNTIYF
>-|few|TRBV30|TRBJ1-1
TGTGCCTGGAGTGTACGGGGGAATTGGGTGAACACTGAAGCTTTCTTT
CAWSVRGNWVNTEAFF
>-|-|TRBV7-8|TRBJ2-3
TGTGCCAGCAGTCATTATTCGACCCGGACAGATACGCAGTATTTT
CASSHYSTRTDTQYF
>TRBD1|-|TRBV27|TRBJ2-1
TGTGCCAGCAGTCCCTACACAGGGGGAGGATACAATGAGCAGTTCTTC
CASSPYTGGGYNEQFF